This is a list of T cell receptor beta chains from one sample in a study of graft-versus-host responses after intestinal transplantation. The method was immunoSEQ multiplex PCR; TCRdb's version includes in-frame clones alone and lacks a portion of them. The sample records around 100,000 clones, about 88% being singletons. These receptors have no identified antigens. The specimen was unstimulated CD4+ T cells sorted from spleen or lymph node cells, collected before intestinal transplant. The receptors stem from a human donor who received an intestinal transplant. The CDR3 runs from the conserved cysteine through the conserved F or W. The order of the fields is D gene, J gene, clone size, V gene, CDR3 protein, CDR3 DNA. D genes are given only for firm matches. Clone size, where shown, is once, few, many, or a class for clones that have expanded.

- TRBJ2-1 - TRBV5-1 CASSLGSGSYNEQFF TGCGCCAGCAGCTTGGGGTCGGGGTCCTACAATGAGCAGTTCTTC
- TRBJ2-7 - TRBV6-5 CASSATSNYEQYF TGTGCCAGCAGTGCCACTAGCAACTACGAGCAGTACTTC
- TRBJ2-2 few TRBV9 CASSVARNTGELFF TGTGCCAGCAGCGTAGCCAGGAACACCGGGGAGCTGTTTTTT
- TRBJ2-5 - TRBV4-1 CASSPRGETQYF TGCGCCAGCAGCCCAAGGGGAGAGACCCAGTACTTC
- TRBJ1-2 - TRBV18 CASSRGQINYGYTF TGTGCCAGCTCACGCGGACAGATAAACTATGGCTACACCTTC
- TRBJ1-1 - TRBV5-6 CASSLGAQGWAEAFF TGTGCCAGCAGCTTGGGAGCGCAGGGGTGGGCTGAAGCTTTCTTT
- TRBJ2-1 once TRBV5-1 CASSFDGGRYNEQFF TGCGCCAGCAGCTTCGACGGCGGAAGATACAATGAGCAGTTCTTC
- TRBJ1-1 - TRBV5-6 CASSLAGGAEAFF TGTGCCAGCAGCTTGGCGGGGGGGGCCGAAGCTTTCTTT
- TRBJ1-5 few TRBV6-1 CASSQDGSRSNQPQHF TGTGCCAGCAGTCAAGACGGGTCCCGTAGCAATCAGCCCCAGCATTTT
TRBD1 TRBJ2-7 - TRBV30 CAWSIGTGVYEQYF TGTGCCTGGAGCATCGGGACAGGGGTCTACGAGCAGTACTTC
TRBD1 TRBJ2-7 - TRBV6-5 CASSHRGGGTYEQYF TGTGCCAGCAGTCACAGGGGTGGCGGCACGTACGAGCAGTACTTC
TRBD1 TRBJ1-2 - TRBV6-1 CASSETTGDYGYTF TGTGCCAGCAGTGAGACGACAGGGGACTATGGCTACACCTTC
TRBD2 TRBJ2-7 - TRBV28 CASSFSSGSVDEQYF TGTGCCAGCAGTTTCTCTAGCGGGAGTGTGGACGAGCAGTACTTC
- TRBJ2-2 - TRBV5-4 CASSLKRDATGELFF TGTGCCAGCAGCTTGAAAAGGGACGCCACCGGGGAGCTGTTTTTT
- TRBJ2-3 - TRBV9 CASSPLGEVTDTQYF TGTGCCAGCAGCCCTTTAGGGGAGGTCACAGATACGCAGTATTTT
TRBD1 TRBJ2-5 - TRBV7-6 CASSNRDRETQYF TGTGCCAGCAGCAACCGGGACAGAGAGACCCAGTACTTC
- TRBJ2-2 - TRBV27 CASSRNRVLNTGELFF TGTGCCAGCAGTCGAAACCGGGTCTTGAACACCGGGGAGCTGTTTTTT
- TRBJ2-3 once TRBV7-3 CASSPGLGGSDTQYF TGTGCCAGCAGCCCCGGTTTGGGGGGTTCAGATACGCAGTATTTT
- TRBJ2-2 few TRBV30 CACSYRVGELFF TGTGCCTGTTCATACAGGGTGGGGGAGCTGTTTTTT
- TRBJ1-2 - TRBV6-1 CASSVDRVGNYGYTF TGTGCCAGCAGTGTCGATAGGGTGGGAAACTATGGCTACACCTTC
TRBD2 TRBJ2-2 - TRBV2 CASSRLAVNTGELFF TGTGCCAGCAGTAGACTAGCGGTGAACACCGGGGAGCTGTTTTTT
- TRBJ1-1 - TRBV11-2 CASSQKVNTEAFF TGTGCCAGCAGCCAAAAGGTGAACACTGAAGCTTTCTTT
- TRBJ2-1 once TRBV5-1 CASSAGTLLDEQFF TGCGCCAGCAGCGCCGGGACCCTTTTGGATGAGCAGTTCTTC
TRBD1 TRBJ2-3 - TRBV5-1 CASSPGQDTDTQYF TGCGCCAGCAGCCCCGGACAGGACACAGATACGCAGTATTTT
- TRBJ1-1 - TRBV5-6 CASSQRRTFTEAFF TGTGCCAGCAGCCAGAGACGGACGTTCACTGAAGCTTTCTTT
TRBD1 TRBJ1-2 - TRBV4-1 CASSQGGGQSQPGYTF TGCGCCAGCAGCCAAGGGGGGGGACAGTCCCAACCTGGCTACACCTTC
- TRBJ2-6 - TRBV18 CASSPTRAGANVLTF TGTGCCAGCTCACCTACGAGGGCTGGGGCCAACGTCCTGACTTTC
- TRBJ1-5 few TRBV2 CASSGGEGNQPQHF TGTGCCAGCAGCGGTGGGGAAGGCAATCAGCCCCAGCATTTT
TRBD1 TRBJ2-5 once TRBV18 CASSLARGQGILETQYF TGTGCCAGCTCCCTCGCCCGGGGACAGGGAATCCTAGAGACCCAGTACTTC
- TRBJ2-7 - TRBV6-1 CASIVDQSYEQYF TGTGCCAGCATCGTAGACCAGTCCTACGAGCAGTACTTC
- TRBJ1-1 - TRBV15 CATSTGNRVTEAFF TGTGCCACCAGCACCGGGAACAGGGTAACTGAAGCTTTCTTT
TRBD1 TRBJ2-5 - TRBV10-3 CAISGTGGQETQYF TGTGCCATCAGTGGGACAGGGGGTCAGGAGACCCAGTACTTC
- TRBJ1-2 - TRBV5-1 CASSQLWTEDGYTF TGCGCCAGCAGCCAGCTATGGACAGAGGATGGCTACACCTTC
TRBD1 TRBJ2-7 - TRBV18 CASSPLAGGREQYF TGTGCCAGCTCACCACTAGCAGGGGGCAGGGAGCAGTACTTC
- TRBJ2-1 - TRBV5-1 CARTSRTTTNNEQFF TGCGCCAGAACCAGCAGGACTACTACGAACAATGAGCAGTTCTTC
TRBD2 TRBJ2-1 - TRBV11-2 CASSSTSGSYNEQFF TGTGCCAGCAGCTCGACTAGCGGGTCATACAATGAGCAGTTCTTC
TRBD2 TRBJ2-1 - TRBV10-2 CASSPTSTGGANEQFF TGCGCCAGCAGCCCAACCTCCACGGGAGGTGCGAATGAGCAGTTCTTC
- TRBJ2-5 - TRBV7-9 CASSPTTVETQYF TGTGCCAGCAGCCCCACGACAGTGGAGACCCAGTACTTC
- TRBJ2-3 - TRBV7-9 CASTKGGTDTQYF TGTGCCAGCACCAAAGGGGGGACAGATACGCAGTATTTT
- TRBJ1-1 - TRBV29-1 CSVARSTEAFF TGCAGCGTTGCCAGGAGCACTGAAGCTTTCTTT
- TRBJ2-1 - TRBV29-1 CRGWSSATDEQFF TGCAGGGGTTGGAGTAGTGCTACGGATGAGCAGTTCTTC
- TRBJ2-1 - TRBV7-2 CASSLGAGTRPNEQFF TGTGCCAGCAGCTTAGGCGCCGGGACCCGTCCCAATGAGCAGTTCTTC
TRBD1 TRBJ2-7 once TRBV6-5 CRDRGSYEQYF TGCCGGGACAGGGGATCCTACGAGCAGTACTTC
TRBD2 TRBJ2-5 - TRBV9 CASSVDGRSQETQYF TGTGCCAGCAGCGTAGACGGGAGGAGTCAAGAGACCCAGTACTTC
- TRBJ1-3 - TRBV9 CASSAMTGSGNTIYF TGTGCCAGCAGCGCGATGACTGGCTCTGGAAACACCATATATTTT
- TRBJ1-2 few TRBV19 CASSIEVGGGYTF TGTGCCAGTAGTATTGAGGTGGGGGGTGGCTACACCTTC
- TRBJ1-4 - TRBV4-1 CASSQDQGNEKLFF TGCGCCAGCAGCCAAGATCAAGGGAATGAAAAACTGTTTTTT
- TRBJ2-5 - TRBV2 CASKLGQETQYF TGTGCCAGCAAACTAGGACAAGAGACCCAGTACTTC
- TRBJ1-5 - TRBV19 CASSIDRSRPYQPQHF TGTGCCAGTAGTATAGACCGGAGTCGGCCCTATCAGCCCCAGCATTTT
- TRBJ1-1 - TRBV15 CATSREHQRNTEAFF TGTGCCACCAGCAGAGAGCATCAGAGGAACACTGAAGCTTTCTTT
TRBD1 TRBJ1-2 - TRBV28 CASRTQGAYLYGYTF TGTGCCAGCAGAACGCAGGGGGCCTACCTCTATGGCTACACCTTC
TRBD2 TRBJ2-2 - TRBV12-5 CASGLIARGGLAGGGYQNTGELFF TGTGCTAGTGGTTTGATAGCCCGAGGCGGACTAGCGGGAGGTGGCTATCAGAACACCGGGGAGCTGTTTTTT
- TRBJ2-7 - TRBV18 CASSPAGGRVSYEQYF TGTGCCAGCTCACCGGCCGGGGGCAGGGTATCCTACGAGCAGTACTTC
TRBD1 TRBJ1-5 - TRBV6-5 CASRAGTGVVQPQHF TGTGCCAGCAGGGCCGGGACAGGGGTGGTTCAGCCCCAGCATTTT
TRBD1 TRBJ1-1 - TRBV11-2 CASSLTRITRDRGTEAFF TGTGCCAGCAGCCTAACTCGTATAACCCGGGACAGGGGAACTGAAGCTTTCTTT
TRBD2 TRBJ2-7 - TRBV7-9 CASSPRAGGLFHEQYF TGTGCCAGCAGCCCCCGGGCGGGGGGGCTCTTCCACGAGCAGTACTTC
- TRBJ2-1 - TRBV4-2 CASSHGSSYNEQFF TGTGCCAGCAGCCACGGGAGCTCCTACAATGAGCAGTTCTTC
- TRBJ1-4 - TRBV6-1 CASRRQTTNEKLFF TGTGCCAGCAGGCGACAGACAACTAATGAAAAACTGTTTTTT
- TRBJ1-2 - TRBV7-9 CASSLVSYGYTF TGTGCCAGCAGCTTAGTCAGCTATGGCTACACCTTC